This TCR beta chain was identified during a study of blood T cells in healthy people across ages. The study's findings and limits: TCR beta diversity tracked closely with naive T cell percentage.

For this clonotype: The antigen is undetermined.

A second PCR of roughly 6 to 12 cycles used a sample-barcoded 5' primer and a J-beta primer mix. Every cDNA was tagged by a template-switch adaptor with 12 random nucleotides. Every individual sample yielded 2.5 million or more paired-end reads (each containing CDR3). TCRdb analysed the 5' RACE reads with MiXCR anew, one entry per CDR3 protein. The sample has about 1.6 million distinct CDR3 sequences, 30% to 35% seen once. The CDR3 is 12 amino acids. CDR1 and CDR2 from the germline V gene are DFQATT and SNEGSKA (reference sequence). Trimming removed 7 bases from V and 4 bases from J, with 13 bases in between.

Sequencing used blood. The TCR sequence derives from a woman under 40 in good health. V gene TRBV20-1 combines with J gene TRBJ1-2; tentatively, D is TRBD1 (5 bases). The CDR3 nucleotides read TGCAGTGGAAGGGGAGGTACCTATGGCTACACCTTC. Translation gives CSGRGGTYGYTF.